This record looks at one T cell receptor (beta chain) sequence and its context. Its antigen is not known. Each CD8+ T cell subset was flow-sorted in triplicate. Every sort contained some 300,000 cells. This specimen comes from a study of CXCR3-negative and CXCR3-positive naive CD8 T cells. The germline CDR1 and CDR2 sequences are SEHNR and FQNEAQ (reference sequence). The CDR3 contains 12 residues. Via 5' RACE with UMI labels, TRB cDNA libraries were prepared. Reanalyzing the 5' RACE reads, TCRdb keeps one entry per CDR3 protein, without DNA. Recorded here are roughly 100,000 distinct CDR3 sequences; the top ten clones represent 1.1%. Study outcomes and limitations: In both naive subsets diversity was comparably high, whereas memory CD8+ cells showed much lower diversity.

This TCR derives from a human donor in good health. Some clones in this sample may be carry-over from other donors' samples. The sequencing input was naive CXCR3- CD8+ T cells from blood. Sample subset: CD45RO-CCR7+CD27+CD95- naive CD8+ T cells lacking CXCR3 (TNR3-). The chain carries TRBV7-9 and TRBJ2-7; TCRdb selects TRBD1, and the lack of DNA leaves this call unchecked. The chain's CDR3 is CASTGVPYEQYF. The full variable domain, completed using reference TRBV7-9 and TRBJ2-7, is DTGVSQNPRHKITKRGQNVTFRCDPISEHNRLYWYRQTLGQGPEFLTYFQNEAQLEKSRLLSDRFSAERPKGSFSTLEIQRTEQGDSAMYLCASTGVPYEQYFGPGTRLTVT.